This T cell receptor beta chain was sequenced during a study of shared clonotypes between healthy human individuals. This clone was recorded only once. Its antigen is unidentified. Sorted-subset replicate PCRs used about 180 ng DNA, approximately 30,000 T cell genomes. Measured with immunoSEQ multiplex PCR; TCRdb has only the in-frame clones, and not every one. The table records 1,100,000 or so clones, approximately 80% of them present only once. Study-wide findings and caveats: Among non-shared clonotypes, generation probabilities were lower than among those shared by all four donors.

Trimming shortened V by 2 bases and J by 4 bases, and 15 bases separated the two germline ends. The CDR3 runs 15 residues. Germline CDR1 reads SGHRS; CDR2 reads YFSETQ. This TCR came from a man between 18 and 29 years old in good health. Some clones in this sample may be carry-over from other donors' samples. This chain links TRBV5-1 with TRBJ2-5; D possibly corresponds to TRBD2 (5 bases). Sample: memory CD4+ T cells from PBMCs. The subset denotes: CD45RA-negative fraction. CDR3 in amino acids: CASSFDTPAGETQYF. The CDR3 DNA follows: TGCGCCAGCAGCTTCGACACCCCTGCGGGAGAGACCCAGTACTTC.